This T cell receptor beta chain was profiled in a study of T cell responses to AZD1222 COVID-19 vaccine. This table comes from immunoSEQ multiplex PCR, and its TCRdb copy is limited to in-frame clones, with some not included. The sample carries 120,000 to 150,000 clones, roughly 93% recorded once. The study, taken as a whole, reports: Compared with day 0, the breadth and depth of the Spike-specific TCR repertoire rose significantly after two doses of AZD1222. There were vaccine-associated CD4 TCRs across spike, dominant at 160-218 and 743-854.

Second-dose schedules of about 4 or about 12 weeks were combined. About this clone: The target antigen is unknown.

The sample in question was peripheral blood, obtained 28 days after the second AZD1222 dose. The sequence was collected from an adult who received the AZD1222 COVID-19 vaccine.

The CDR3 nucleotides are TGTGCCAGCAGCTTCAAATTTCATAATTCACCCCTCCACTTT. This codes for CASSFKFHNSPLHF. The chain employs TRBV11-1 and TRBJ1-6, with D unclear. CDR3 length: 14 amino acids. Germline lookup yields CDR1 SGHAT and CDR2 FQDESV (reference sequence). Trimming cost V 3 bases and J 5 bases, with 8 bases left between them.